The 26 T cell receptor beta chains reported below all come from one sample, sequenced in a study of blood T cells in healthy people across ages. Alongside a J-beta primer mix, a sample-barcoded 5' primer served in a second PCR lasting roughly 7 to 12 cycles. TCRdb called the 5' RACE reads again in MiXCR, with one record for every CDR3 protein. The table includes about 1.8 million distinct CDR3 sequences, about 50% detected once. The sequenced sample was blood. The receptors originated from a woman aged 40 to 50 in good health.

V usage is TRBV7-2 and J usage is TRBJ2-7; the D call may be TRBD1 or TRBD2 (6 bases each). The CDR3 has 19 residues. Trimming removed 3 bases from V and 0 bases from J, with 24 bases in between. Germline V lookup: CDR1 SGHTA, CDR2 FQGNSA. In DNA, the CDR3 is TGTGCCAGCAGCTTTTATGGCCCGGGGGCAGTTCCACTCTCCTACGAGCAGTACTTC. This sequence encodes CASSFYGPGAVPLSYEQYF.

The V call is TRBV5-4, the J call TRBJ2-1; a weak D match, TRBD1 (6 bases). The CDR3 runs to 15 residues. Trimming shortened V by 4 bases and J by 9 bases, and 20 bases separated the two germline ends. Germline loops: CDR1 SGHNT, CDR2 YYREEE (reference sequence). CDR3 sequence (DNA): TGTGCCAGCAGCCGTCCAGGACAGCAGTTCGGTGAGCAGTTCTTC. It is translated as CASSRPGQQFGEQFF. The full variable domain, with the rest looked up from reference TRBV5-4 and TRBJ2-1, is ETGVTQSPTHLIKTRGQQVTLRCSSQSGHNTVSWYQQALGQGPQFIFQYYREEENGRGNFPPRFSGLQFPNYSSELNVNALELDDSALYLCASSRPGQQFGEQFFGPGTRLTVL.

J is TRBJ2-1 and V is TRBV29-1; the match to TRBD1 covers 7 bases. With 5 bases clipped from V and 0 bases from J, the junction kept 1 base outside the gene matches. The V gene's germline CDR1 is SQVTM and CDR2 ANQGSEA. The length of the CDR3 is 13 residues. The CDR3 nucleotides read TGCAGCGTTCAGGGGGTCTCCTACAATGAGCAGTTCTTC. Amino acid sequence: CSVQGVSYNEQFF.

This clonotype turned up a few times. The chain has TRBV28 and TRBJ2-7, with a possible D match to TRBD2 (6 bases). Trimming shortened V by 7 bases and J by 6 bases, and 19 bases separated the two germline ends. The CDR3 runs 14 residues. Germline V gene lookup returns CDR1 MDHEN and CDR2 SYDVKM. For the CDR3, the DNA is TGTGCCAGCATCCTCGGGGCCAAGGAGGGCGAGCAGTACTTC. Translation gives CASILGAKEGEQYF. Full variable domain (remainder filled in from reference TRBV28 and TRBJ2-7): DVKVTQSSRYLVKRTGEKVFLECVQDMDHENMFWYRQDPGLGLRLIYFSYDVKMKEKGDIPEGYSVSREKKERFSLILESASTNQTSMYLCASILGAKEGEQYFGPGTRLTVT.

The chain employs TRBV28 and TRBJ1-2, with D perhaps matching TRBD1 (5 bases). There are 11 residues in the CDR3. Trimming cost V 6 bases and J 6 bases, with 8 bases left between them. Looked up from germline, CDR1 is MDHEN and CDR2 is SYDVKM. The CDR3 is CASSDSNGYTF. CDR3 nucleotides: TGTGCCAGCAGCGACAGCAATGGCTACACCTTC.

This clonotype has only one observation. An end of the junction differs from the germline gene, which may be a read error. The V gene is TRBV15, the J gene TRBJ2-3, with D tentatively TRBD1 (6 bases). This CDR3 is built from 16 residues. Germline lookup yields CDR1 LNHNV and CDR2 YYDKDF (reference sequence). CDR3 bases: TGCGCCACCAGCAGAGGAGGTCAGGGGAGCACAGATACGCAGTATTTT. As protein: CATSRGGQGSTDTQYF.

The CDR3 region has the DNA TGTGCCAGCAGCCTACACGACTTACCGGGACAGATATACAATGAGCAGTACTTC. Translated: CASSLHDLPGQIYNEQYF. The rearrangement links TRBV4-2 to TRBJ2-7; 7 bases agree with TRBD1. The CDR3 extends over 18 amino acids. CDR1 and CDR2 (germline): LGHNA, YNFKEQ. Losses at the gene ends were 4 bases for V and 7 bases for J; bases not matched to a gene: 22.

This clonotype has more than one count but fewer than ten. The chain uses TRBV10-2 and TRBJ1-2, with D unresolved. Per the germline V gene, CDR1 is WSHSY and CDR2 is SAAADI. Trimming cost V 6 bases and J 4 bases, with 9 bases left between them. This CDR3 has 12 residues. CDR3: CASRDGSYGYTF. For the CDR3, the DNA is TGCGCCAGCAGGGACGGATCCTATGGCTACACCTTC.

In its sample, this clonotype was seen once. The V and J genes are TRBV4-2 and TRBJ2-1; 9 nucleotides line up with TRBD2. This CDR3 has 16 amino acids. The germline V gene encodes CDR1 LGHNA and CDR2 YNFKEQ. V shed 3 bases and J 2 bases; nucleotides not matched to a gene: 5. The CDR3 DNA follows: TGTGCCAGCAGCCAGGGGACTAGCTGGCCCTACAATGAGCAGTTCTTC. Translating gives CASSQGTSWPYNEQFF.

This clonotype came up a few times. V gene TRBV28 combines with J gene TRBJ1-2, with 9 bases that match TRBD1. J was trimmed by 2 bases and V by 5 bases; bases with no gene match: 6. The V gene's germline CDR1 is MDHEN and CDR2 SYDVKM. This CDR3 region has 15 residues. Here the CDR3 reads CASSVPGQGNYGYTF. The CDR3 region has the DNA TGTGCCAGCAGTGTGCCGGGACAGGGCAACTATGGCTACACCTTC.

This clonotype was seen more than once but under ten times. The rearrangement uses TRBV4-2 and TRBJ2-7; TRBD1 aligns across 8 bases. The CDR3 spans 17 residues. With V trimmed by 4 bases and J by 1 base, 12 bases remained unmatched. Germline V lookup: CDR1 LGHNA, CDR2 YNFKEQ. The CDR3 DNA sequence: TGTGCCAGCAGCCCAGCCCCCTCGGGACAGGCATCCTACGAGCAGTACTTC. Translating it yields CASSPAPSGQASYEQYF.

This clonotype was found a few times. The rearrangement uses TRBV29-1 and TRBJ2-1; TRBD2 matches 7 bases. From germline, CDR1 is SQVTM and CDR2 ANQGSEA. This CDR3 spans 13 amino acids. V lost 7 bases, J lost 5 bases, and 8 bases stayed unmatched. The CDR3 is CSGKAGLNNEQFF. The DNA for the CDR3 is TGCAGCGGTAAAGCGGGACTAAACAATGAGCAGTTCTTC.

In regard to this clonotype: The junction differs from germline at one of its ends, possibly a read error. The chain carries TRBV7-2 and TRBJ2-1; TRBD2 matches 10 bases. The CDR3 consists of 16 residues. Germline CDR1 SGHTA, CDR2 FQGNSA. The CDR3 nucleotides are TGTGCCAGCAGCTTAGCGGGGACTAGCGCCTACAATGAGCGGTACTTC. It translates to CASSLAGTSAYNERYF.

This clonotype was observed at least ten times. The gene calls are TRBV5-1 and TRBJ2-7; D is perhaps TRBD2 (7 bases). CDR3 length equals 15 residues. Germline CDR1 SGHRS, CDR2 YFSETQ. Deletions cut 0 bases from V and 1 base from J, with 11 bases between. The CDR3 DNA follows: TGCGCCAGCAGCTTGGGTGCGGGGGCATCCTACGAGCAGTACTTC. This translates into CASSLGAGASYEQYF.

In this sample, this clonotype turned up once. Without the conserved terminal phenylalanine or tryptophan, this CDR3 likely stems from a read error. The chain employs TRBV7-2 and TRBJ2-2; D gene unclear. Germline loops: CDR1 SGHTA, CDR2 FQGNSA. The CDR3 runs 16 residues. Trimming left V 5 bases short and J 1 base short, with 14 bases between. The CDR3 DNA reads TGTGCCAGCAGCCCCAACCCCGCACTGAACACCGGGGAGCTGTTTTTG. This translates into CASSPNPALNTGELFL.

The chain combines TRBV10-3 with TRBJ1-2; TRBD1 is a possible D gene (6 bases). Between the trimmed V and J ends, which lost 4 bases and 5 bases, there was a span of 17 bases. Germline loops: CDR1 ENHRY, CDR2 SYGVKD. The CDR3 contains 15 residues. This chain's CDR3 is CAISAFARTEYGYTF. For the CDR3, the DNA is TGTGCCATCAGTGCTTTTGCCAGGACAGAGTATGGCTACACCTTC.

This clonotype came up a few times. This chain links TRBV29-1 with TRBJ2-1; D might be TRBD1 (6 bases). The V gene lost 6 bases and the J gene lost 10 bases, with 22 bases spanning the gap. CDR3 length: 14 residues. Per the germline V gene, CDR1 is SQVTM and CDR2 is ANQGSEA. The CDR3, as DNA: TGCAGCGTCAGAGGTAGACAGGACATTGGGGAGCAGTTCTTC. Its translation is CSVRGRQDIGEQFF.

This chain connects TRBV6-1 to TRBJ2-1, with a tentative D call TRBD2 (5 bases). CDR1 is MNHNS and CDR2 is SASEGT in the germline V gene. V gave up 4 bases and J gave up 4 bases, with 17 bases separating them. The CDR3 runs to 16 residues. In nucleotides, the CDR3 is TGTGCCAGCAGTGTCGTCGTCAGCGGTATATACAATGAGCAGTTCTTC. Its protein product is CASSVVVSGIYNEQFF.

V gene TRBV5-1 combines with J gene TRBJ2-3; 8 nucleotides match TRBD2. This CDR3 has 15 residues. Germline assignment: CDR1 SGHRS and CDR2 YFSETQ. Trimming cost V 2 bases and J 6 bases; bases outside gene matches: 8. The CDR3 DNA is TGCGCCAGCAGCTTTACGGCGGGGGGTGCCGATACGCAGTATTTT. Its protein is CASSFTAGGADTQYF.

This clonotype was seen more than once but under ten times. The chain couples TRBV6-6 to TRBJ2-3; 8 nucleotides match TRBD2. Germline-derived CDR1 and CDR2 are MNHNY and SVGAGI (reference sequence). Losses at the gene ends were 5 bases for V and 3 bases for J; bases not matched to a gene: 10. The CDR3 is made up of 16 amino acids. CDR3: CASSTPKGLGTDTQYF. Written as DNA, the CDR3 is TGTGCCAGCAGTACGCCAAAGGGACTAGGGACAGATACGCAGTATTTT.

This chain uses TRBV5-1 with TRBJ2-5, with 8 nucleotides matching TRBD1. The length of the CDR3 is 15 residues. Germline CDR1 SGHRS, CDR2 YFSETQ. V was pared by 4 bases and J by 5 bases, with 10 bases of the junction left unmatched. CDR3 in amino acids: CASSGTGTGFETQYF. The CDR3 DNA is TGCGCCAGCAGCGGGACCGGGACAGGCTTTGAGACCCAGTACTTC.

This chain's CDR3 is CSAIPGVGSYNEQFF. DNA of the CDR3: TGCAGTGCTATACCGGGGGTTGGGTCCTACAATGAGCAGTTCTTC. V usage is TRBV20-1 and J usage is TRBJ2-1; the D gene is possibly TRBD2 (6 bases). With 4 bases removed from V and 1 base from J, the gap between germline ends came to 14 bases. The CDR3 is made up of 15 amino acids. Germline CDR1 reads DFQATT; CDR2 reads SNEGSKA (reference sequence).

V and J are TRBV6-5 and TRBJ2-7, with 11 bases fitting TRBD2. J lost 5 bases, V lost 4 bases, and 4 bases had no gene match. The germline V gene has CDR1 MNHEY and CDR2 SVGAGI. CDR3 length equals 14 residues. This CDR3 is CASSSQLAGDEQYF. In nucleotides, the CDR3 is TGTGCCAGCAGTTCTCAACTAGCGGGGGACGAGCAGTACTTC.

This clonotype was counted once. A much larger clone sits a single nucleotide away, making a read error possible. The J gene is TRBJ2-7, the V gene TRBV12-3 or TRBV12-4; D gene unclear. Deletions cut 7 bases from V and 1 base from J, with 17 bases between. This CDR3 has 15 residues. The CDR3 DNA reads TGTGCCAGCAATTCCGACTTGGACCGGTCCTACGAGCAGTACTTC. It codes for CASNSDLDRSYEQYF.

This clonotype was seen only once. V and J are TRBV12-3 or TRBV12-4 and TRBJ1-2; D is unresolved. The CDR3 totals 15 residues. V shed 1 base and J shed 3 bases, with 12 bases lying between them. In DNA form, the CDR3 reads TGTGCCAGCAGTTTAGTCGAGGGTTTGGACTATGGCTACACCTTC. This sequence encodes CASSLVEGLDYGYTF.

This clonotype was observed a handful of times. The V and J genes are TRBV5-1 and TRBJ2-3, with D perhaps assigned TRBD1 or TRBD2 (5 bases each). Germline V gives CDR1 SGHRS, CDR2 YFSETQ. This CDR3 spans 14 amino acids. V was clipped by 9 bases and J by 2 bases, with 16 bases between them. CDR3 coding DNA: TGCGCCACCTCCGAGGGGCAGCACACAGATACGCAGTATTTT. This gives the protein CATSEGQHTDTQYF.